These 9 T cell receptor beta chains came from one sample sequenced in a study of blood T cell repertoires in COVID-19. The table came from immunoSEQ multiplex PCR; TCRdb's copy has only in-frame clones and leaves some out. The sample has around 300,000 clones, under 90% seen once. The sequenced sample was peripheral blood. All receptors derive from a woman aged 40 to 50 who had recovered from COVID-19.

The rearrangement uses TRBV18 and TRBJ2-3; maybe TRBD2 (6 bases). The ends were cut back, 2 bases at V and 3 bases at J, with 18 bases in the middle. The CDR3 runs to 17 residues. The germline gives CDR1 KGHSH, CDR2 LQKENI. DNA for the CDR3: TGTGCCAGCTCACCAGGGTTGAGCGGAGGAGGGACAGATACGCAGTATTTT. It specifies CASSPGLSGGGTDTQYF.

The chain is built from TRBV4-1 and TRBJ1-4, with D perhaps matching TRBD1 (5 bases). V lost 1 base and J 8 bases, leaving 17 bases between the germline ends. CDR1 MGHRA and CDR2 YSYEKL come from the germline V gene. The CDR3 has 16 residues. The CDR3 nucleotides read TGCGCCAGCAGCCAAGTCACCGGGACGGAGGGGGAAAAACTGTTTTTT. Protein product: CASSQVTGTEGEKLFF.

This chain connects TRBV7-8 to TRBJ1-5; D remains ambiguous. Trimming took 5 bases from V and 3 from J, leaving 11 bases between them. This CDR3 comprises 14 residues. CDR1 and CDR2 (germline): SGHVS, FQNEAQ. In nucleotides, the CDR3 is TGTGCCAGCAGCCGAGACACCTCCAATCAGCCCCAGCATTTT. Protein product: CASSRDTSNQPQHF.

The rearrangement uses TRBV9 and TRBJ2-3, with TRBD2 identical over 10 bases. Per the germline V gene, CDR1 is SGDLS and CDR2 is YYNGEE. The ends lost 0 bases at V and 4 bases at J; junction bases unmatched: 5. The CDR3 has 16 amino acids. CDR3 sequence: CASSVGASGSADTQYF. CDR3 nucleotides: TGTGCCAGCAGCGTAGGAGCTAGCGGGAGCGCAGATACGCAGTATTTT.

The chain has TRBV19 and TRBJ1-1; weak D call: TRBD1 (5 bases). V was cut by 3 bases and J by 3 bases, with 14 bases left in between. This CDR3 is built from 15 residues. Germline-derived CDR1 and CDR2 are LNHDA and SQIVND (reference sequence). CDR3 in amino acids: CASSIRTGSDTEAFF. Here the CDR3 DNA reads TGTGCCAGTAGTATTCGAACAGGTAGTGACACTGAAGCTTTCTTT.

The rearrangement links TRBV14 to TRBJ2-3, with a tentative D call TRBD2 (6 bases). V gave up 0 bases and J gave up 0 bases, with 10 bases separating them. Germline V gives CDR1 SGHDN, CDR2 FVKESK. CDR3 size: 16 residues. CDR3 loop: CASSQDRGLSTDTQYF. CDR3 sequence (DNA): TGTGCCAGCAGCCAAGATAGGGGACTCAGCACAGATACGCAGTATTTT.

The chain carries TRBV10-2 and TRBJ1-5, with 8 bases fitting TRBD1. In germline, CDR1 is WSHSY, CDR2 SAAADI. The V and J ends lost 2 bases and 5 bases, in that order; junction bases with no gene match: 14. This CDR3 has 18 residues. The CDR3 sequence: CASSEPGGPGMVDQPQHF. The CDR3 nucleotides read TGCGCCAGCAGTGAGCCAGGGGGCCCCGGAATGGTGGATCAGCCCCAGCATTTT.

The V gene is TRBV10-3, the J gene TRBJ1-3, with 7 bases matching TRBD1. This CDR3 comprises 16 residues. Germline CDR1 and CDR2: ENHRY and SYGVKD. With V trimmed by 4 bases and J by 3 bases, 9 bases remained unmatched. The DNA for the CDR3 is TGTGCCATCAGTGGGGCGGGTGACAGGGATGGAAACACCATATATTTT. Translated, it gives CAISGAGDRDGNTIYF.

This chain connects TRBV4-1 to TRBJ2-1; weak D call: TRBD2 (6 bases). The CDR3 extends over 15 amino acids. With 4 bases removed from V and 5 bases from J, the gap between germline ends came to 15 bases. The germline V gene encodes CDR1 MGHRA and CDR2 YSYEKL. Written as DNA, the CDR3 is TGCGCCAGCAGCCGCCGGGTAGCGGCCAACAATGAGCAGTTCTTC. Amino acid sequence: CASSRRVAANNEQFF.